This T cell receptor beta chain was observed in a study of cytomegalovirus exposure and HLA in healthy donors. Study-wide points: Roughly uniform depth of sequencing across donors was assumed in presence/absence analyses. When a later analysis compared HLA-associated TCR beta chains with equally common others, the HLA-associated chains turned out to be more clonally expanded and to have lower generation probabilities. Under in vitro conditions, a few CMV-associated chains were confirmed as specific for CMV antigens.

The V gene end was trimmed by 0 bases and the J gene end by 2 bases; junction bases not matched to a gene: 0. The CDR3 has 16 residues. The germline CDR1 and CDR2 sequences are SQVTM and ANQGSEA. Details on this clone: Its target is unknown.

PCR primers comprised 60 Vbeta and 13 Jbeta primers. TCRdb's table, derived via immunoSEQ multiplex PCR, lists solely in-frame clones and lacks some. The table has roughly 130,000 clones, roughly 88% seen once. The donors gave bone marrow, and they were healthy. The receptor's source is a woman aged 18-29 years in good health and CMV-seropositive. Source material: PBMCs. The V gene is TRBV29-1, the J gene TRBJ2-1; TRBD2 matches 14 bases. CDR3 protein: CSVEETSGGAYNEQFF. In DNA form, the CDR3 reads TGCAGCGTTGAAGAGACTAGCGGGGGGGCCTACAATGAGCAGTTCTTC.